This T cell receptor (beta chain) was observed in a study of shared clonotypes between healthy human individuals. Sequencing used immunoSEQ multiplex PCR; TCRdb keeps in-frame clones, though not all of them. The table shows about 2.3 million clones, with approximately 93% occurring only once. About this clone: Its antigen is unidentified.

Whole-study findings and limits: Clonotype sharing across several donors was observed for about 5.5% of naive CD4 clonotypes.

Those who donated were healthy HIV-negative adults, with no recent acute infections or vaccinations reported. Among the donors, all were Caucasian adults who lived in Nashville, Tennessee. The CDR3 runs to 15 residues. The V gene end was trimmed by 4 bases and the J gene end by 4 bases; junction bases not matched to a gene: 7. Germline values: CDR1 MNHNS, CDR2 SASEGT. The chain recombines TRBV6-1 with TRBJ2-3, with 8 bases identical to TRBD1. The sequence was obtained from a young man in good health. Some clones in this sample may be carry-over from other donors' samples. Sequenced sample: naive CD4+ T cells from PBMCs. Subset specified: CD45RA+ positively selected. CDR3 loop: CASSVRQGWADTQYF. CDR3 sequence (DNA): TGTGCCAGCAGTGTAAGACAGGGGTGGGCAGATACGCAGTATTTT.